This is a list of T cell receptor beta chains from one sample in a study of T cell responses to AZD1222 COVID-19 vaccine. Produced via immunoSEQ multiplex PCR; TCRdb's table is partial and in-frame only. The sample shows some 90,000 clones, 90% to 95% of them seen only once. The source material was peripheral blood, sampled on day 0 of MenACWY control vaccination. These receptors all come from an adult in good health. Each CDR3 is given with its conserved first and last residue. Each record gives: J gene, clone size, CDR3 length, D gene, V gene, CDR3 protein, CDR3 DNA. The D gene is left open where the match is weak. Only part of the rows carry a size: once, few, many, or a class if the clone is expanded.

j_gene: TRBJ2-3; abundance: NA; len: 15; d_gene: NA; v_gene: TRBV7-8; CDR3aa: CASSPRPMRTDTQYF; CDR3nt: TGTGCCAGCAGCCCCCGCCCGATGCGCACAGATACGCAGTATTTT
j_gene: TRBJ2-1; abundance: NA; len: 14; d_gene: TRBD1; v_gene: TRBV2; CDR3aa: CASSVQGANNEQFF; CDR3nt: TGTGCCAGCAGCGTACAGGGGGCGAACAATGAGCAGTTCTTC
j_gene: TRBJ2-7; abundance: NA; len: 14; d_gene: NA; v_gene: TRBV4-3; CDR3aa: CASSMVGQSYEQYF; CDR3nt: TGCGCCAGCTCTATGGTCGGACAATCGTACGAGCAGTACTTC
j_gene: TRBJ2-2; abundance: NA; len: 14; d_gene: NA; v_gene: TRBV19; CDR3aa: CATERDANTGELFF; CDR3nt: TGTGCCACAGAAAGGGACGCGAACACCGGGGAGCTGTTTTTT
j_gene: TRBJ2-5; abundance: NA; len: 15; d_gene: NA; v_gene: TRBV7-9; CDR3aa: CASSMPEGKQETQYF; CDR3nt: TGTGCCAGCAGCATGCCCGAGGGGAAACAAGAGACCCAGTACTTC
j_gene: TRBJ2-3; abundance: NA; len: 16; d_gene: TRBD2; v_gene: TRBV13; CDR3aa: CASSLRLAGDTDTQYF; CDR3nt: TGTGCCAGCAGCCTGAGGTTAGCGGGGGACACAGATACGCAGTATTTT
j_gene: TRBJ2-7; abundance: NA; len: 16; d_gene: NA; v_gene: TRBV24-1; CDR3aa: CATSDWVGETEYEQYF; CDR3nt: TGTGCCACCAGTGATTGGGTAGGTGAGACAGAATACGAGCAGTACTTC
j_gene: TRBJ1-5; abundance: NA; len: 15; d_gene: TRBD1; v_gene: TRBV24-1; CDR3aa: CATSDSGTGGQPQHF; CDR3nt: TGTGCCACCAGTGATTCCGGGACAGGGGGTCAGCCCCAGCATTTT
j_gene: TRBJ2-1; abundance: NA; len: 15; d_gene: TRBD2; v_gene: TRBV6-2/TRBV6-3; CDR3aa: CASSSRTSGRDEQFF; CDR3nt: TGTGCCAGCAGTTCCCGGACTAGCGGGAGGGATGAGCAGTTCTTC
j_gene: TRBJ2-5; abundance: NA; len: 16; d_gene: NA; v_gene: TRBV7-2; CDR3aa: CASSLVGDRNQETQYF; CDR3nt: TGTGCCAGCAGCTTAGTGGGGGACCGTAACCAAGAGACCCAGTACTTC
j_gene: TRBJ1-2; abundance: NA; len: 15; d_gene: NA; v_gene: TRBV2; CDR3aa: CASKLAGEVGYGYTF; CDR3nt: TGTGCCAGCAAGCTCGCAGGGGAGGTTGGGTATGGCTACACCTTC
j_gene: TRBJ2-1; abundance: NA; len: 15; d_gene: TRBD2; v_gene: TRBV18; CDR3aa: CASSIWTSGPNEQFF; CDR3nt: TGTGCCAGCTCAATCTGGACTAGCGGTCCGAATGAGCAGTTCTTC
j_gene: TRBJ2-7; abundance: few; len: 17; d_gene: NA; v_gene: TRBV7-8; CDR3aa: CASSFLGVGRLAGEQYF; CDR3nt: TGTGCCAGCAGCTTCCTAGGGGTCGGGAGACTTGCCGGGGAGCAGTACTTC
j_gene: TRBJ2-3; abundance: NA; len: 17; d_gene: NA; v_gene: TRBV12-1; CDR3aa: CASSYRTSGTIRDTQYF; CDR3nt: TGTGCCAGCAGCTACCGGACTAGCGGGACAATCCGGGATACGCAGTATTTT
j_gene: TRBJ1-2; abundance: NA; len: 15; d_gene: NA; v_gene: TRBV18; CDR3aa: CASSPPSTPNYGYTF; CDR3nt: TGTGCCAGCTCACCACCGAGTACTCCTAACTATGGCTACACCTTC
j_gene: TRBJ1-2; abundance: NA; len: 12; d_gene: NA; v_gene: TRBV28; CDR3aa: CASRGGSYGYTF; CDR3nt: TGTGCCAGCAGGGGAGGTAGCTATGGCTACACCTTC
j_gene: TRBJ2-2; abundance: NA; len: 18; d_gene: NA; v_gene: TRBV10-1; CDR3aa: CASSESASRGSSTGELFF; CDR3nt: TGCGCCAGCAGTGAGTCTGCCTCTCGGGGATCAAGCACCGGGGAGCTGTTTTTT
j_gene: TRBJ1-4; abundance: NA; len: 14; d_gene: NA; v_gene: TRBV5-1; CDR3aa: CASSWDPDNEKLFF; CDR3nt: TGCGCCAGCAGCTGGGATCCAGACAATGAAAAACTGTTTTTT
j_gene: TRBJ2-1; abundance: few; len: 15; d_gene: NA; v_gene: TRBV6-5; CDR3aa: CASCGVGAGHNEQFF; CDR3nt: TGTGCCAGCTGCGGGGTGGGAGCCGGGCACAATGAGCAGTTCTTC
j_gene: TRBJ1-6; abundance: NA; len: 17; d_gene: NA; v_gene: TRBV13; CDR3aa: CASSPRYPGRNNSPLHF; CDR3nt: TGTGCCAGCAGTCCCCGTTACCCGGGACGAAATAATTCACCCCTCCACTTT
j_gene: TRBJ2-3; abundance: NA; len: 17; d_gene: TRBD2; v_gene: TRBV19; CDR3aa: CASSIGLTSGTTDTQYF; CDR3nt: TGTGCCAGTAGTATTGGCTTGACTAGCGGGACAACAGATACGCAGTATTTT
j_gene: TRBJ1-4; abundance: NA; len: 15; d_gene: NA; v_gene: TRBV5-1; CDR3aa: CASSWDLGTNEKLFF; CDR3nt: TGCGCCAGCAGCTGGGACCTTGGGACTAATGAAAAACTGTTTTTT
j_gene: TRBJ1-1; abundance: NA; len: 13; d_gene: NA; v_gene: TRBV6-5; CDR3aa: CASRYFSGTEAFF; CDR3nt: TGTGCCAGCAGATACTTCTCCGGGACAGAAGCTTTCTTT
j_gene: TRBJ2-1; abundance: NA; len: 14; d_gene: TRBD2; v_gene: TRBV10-3; CDR3aa: CAIRTSGSVNEQFF; CDR3nt: TGTGCCATCAGGACTAGCGGGAGCGTCAATGAGCAGTTCTTC
j_gene: TRBJ2-5; abundance: NA; len: 16; d_gene: TRBD2; v_gene: TRBV5-1; CDR3aa: CASSEPSGRARETQYF; CDR3nt: TGCGCCAGCAGCGAACCTAGCGGGAGGGCGAGAGAGACCCAGTACTTC
j_gene: TRBJ1-6; abundance: NA; len: 16; d_gene: TRBD1; v_gene: TRBV5-1; CDR3aa: CASSLESGGGYSPLHF; CDR3nt: TGCGCCAGCAGCTTGGAGTCAGGGGGCGGTTATTCACCCCTCCACTTT
j_gene: TRBJ1-1; abundance: NA; len: 13; d_gene: NA; v_gene: TRBV20-1; CDR3aa: CSASFQVNTEAFF; CDR3nt: TGCAGTGCTAGTTTCCAGGTGAACACTGAAGCTTTCTTT
j_gene: TRBJ2-3; abundance: NA; len: 18; d_gene: NA; v_gene: TRBV7-3; CDR3aa: CASSPLPVAGSYGDTQYF; CDR3nt: TGTGCCAGCAGCCCCCTTCCGGTCGCAGGAAGTTATGGAGATACGCAGTATTTT
j_gene: TRBJ1-4; abundance: NA; len: 15; d_gene: NA; v_gene: TRBV4-1; CDR3aa: CASSTGHSTNEKLFF; CDR3nt: TGCGCCAGCAGCACGGGACATTCAACTAATGAAAAACTGTTTTTT
j_gene: TRBJ1-5; abundance: NA; len: 14; d_gene: TRBD1; v_gene: TRBV19; CDR3aa: CASDAGTEHQPQHF; CDR3nt: TGTGCCAGTGATGCCGGGACAGAGCATCAGCCCCAGCATTTT
j_gene: TRBJ2-7; abundance: NA; len: 13; d_gene: NA; v_gene: TRBV6-5; CDR3aa: CASSQDWIYEQYF; CDR3nt: TGTGCCAGCAGCCAGGACTGGATCTACGAGCAGTACTTC
j_gene: TRBJ1-5; abundance: few; len: 14; d_gene: TRBD1; v_gene: TRBV10-3; CDR3aa: CAISPGQGDQPQHF; CDR3nt: TGTGCCATCAGTCCGGGACAGGGAGATCAGCCCCAGCATTTT
j_gene: TRBJ2-1; abundance: NA; len: 16; d_gene: TRBD1; v_gene: TRBV4-1; CDR3aa: CASSQDSGQGYNEQFF; CDR3nt: TGCGCCAGCAGCCAAGATAGTGGACAGGGGTACAATGAGCAGTTCTTC
j_gene: TRBJ1-4; abundance: NA; len: 13; d_gene: NA; v_gene: TRBV15; CDR3aa: CATSRVETEKLFF; CDR3nt: TGTGCCACCAGCAGAGTAGAAACTGAAAAACTGTTTTTT
j_gene: TRBJ1-2; abundance: medium-sized; len: 15; d_gene: NA; v_gene: TRBV4-1; CDR3aa: CASSQDAAANYGYTF; CDR3nt: TGCGCCAGCAGCCAAGATGCAGCTGCTAACTATGGCTACACCTTC
j_gene: TRBJ2-1; abundance: NA; len: 15; d_gene: TRBD2; v_gene: TRBV5-1; CDR3aa: CASNPIAGRVNEQFF; CDR3nt: TGCGCCAGCAACCCCATAGCGGGACGGGTGAATGAGCAGTTCTTC
j_gene: TRBJ2-7; abundance: NA; len: 14; d_gene: TRBD2; v_gene: TRBV27; CDR3aa: CASSAYKGRGEQYF; CDR3nt: TGTGCCAGCAGTGCTTACAAGGGGAGGGGCGAGCAGTACTTC
j_gene: TRBJ2-7; abundance: NA; len: 14; d_gene: NA; v_gene: TRBV4-1; CDR3aa: CASSQDGREHEQYF; CDR3nt: TGCGCCAGCAGCCAAGACGGTCGGGAACACGAGCAGTACTTC
j_gene: TRBJ1-5; abundance: NA; len: 14; d_gene: TRBD1; v_gene: TRBV28; CDR3aa: CASISGQVDNPQHF; CDR3nt: TGTGCCAGCATCTCAGGACAGGTGGATAATCCCCAGCATTTT
j_gene: TRBJ2-1; abundance: NA; len: 15; d_gene: NA; v_gene: TRBV5-4; CDR3aa: CASSLGGRGGNEQFF; CDR3nt: TGTGCCAGCAGCTTGGGCGGCAGGGGAGGAAATGAGCAGTTCTTC
j_gene: TRBJ2-2; abundance: once; len: 17; d_gene: NA; v_gene: TRBV6-1; CDR3aa: CASSEVGNWGGTGELFF; CDR3nt: TGTGCCAGCAGTGAGGTTGGGAACTGGGGTGGCACCGGGGAGCTGTTTTTT
j_gene: TRBJ2-1; abundance: NA; len: 13; d_gene: TRBD1; v_gene: TRBV10-3; CDR3aa: CAISDPGGTEQFF; CDR3nt: TGTGCCATCAGTGATCCAGGGGGCACTGAGCAGTTCTTC
j_gene: TRBJ1-1; abundance: NA; len: 13; d_gene: NA; v_gene: TRBV19; CDR3aa: CASSITGNTEAFF; CDR3nt: TGTGCCAGTAGTATAACAGGGAACACTGAAGCTTTCTTT
j_gene: TRBJ2-7; abundance: NA; len: 13; d_gene: NA; v_gene: TRBV18; CDR3aa: CASSPRRDHEQYF; CDR3nt: TGTGCCAGCTCACCACGTAGGGACCACGAGCAGTACTTC
j_gene: TRBJ1-2; abundance: NA; len: 17; d_gene: TRBD1; v_gene: TRBV28; CDR3aa: CASHSWALTGGARGYTF; CDR3nt: TGTGCCAGCCATTCGTGGGCGTTAACAGGGGGCGCTCGAGGCTACACCTTC
j_gene: TRBJ1-2; abundance: NA; len: 16; d_gene: TRBD1; v_gene: TRBV5-1; CDR3aa: CASSSLTQTGNYGYTF; CDR3nt: TGCGCCAGCAGCTCCTTAACTCAGACAGGGAACTATGGCTACACCTTC
j_gene: TRBJ1-6; abundance: NA; len: 14; d_gene: TRBD1; v_gene: TRBV7-8; CDR3aa: CASSSGQFNSPLHF; CDR3nt: TGTGCCAGCAGCTCGGGACAGTTTAATTCACCCCTCCACTTT
j_gene: TRBJ1-1; abundance: NA; len: 14; d_gene: NA; v_gene: TRBV29-1; CDR3aa: CSVEDPGQPAEAFF; CDR3nt: TGCAGCGTTGAAGATCCTGGCCAGCCAGCTGAAGCTTTCTTT